These T cell receptor beta chains were read from a single sample in a study of blood T cell repertoires in COVID-19. Repertoires were generated with immunoSEQ multiplex PCR, while TCRdb's copy carries only in-frame clones and drops some. Found here are about 260,000 clones, approximately 84% of them singletons; the top ten hold about 2%. The sequenced material came from peripheral blood. These receptors originate from a woman older than 75 with acute or convalescent COVID-19. CDR3s include the opening cysteine and the closing phenylalanine or tryptophan. Fields, in order: CDR3 DNA, CDR3 protein, clone size, J gene, V gene, D gene. The D gene is left open where the match is weak. Clone sizes are given selectively: once, few, many, or a class where the clone is expanded.

cdr3_nt: TGTGCCAGCAGCCCCTCCGGGACTAGCGGAGTTTACAATGAGCAGTTCTTC
cdr3_aa: CASSPSGTSGVYNEQFF
clone_size: .
j_call: TRBJ2-1
v_call: TRBV9
d_call: TRBD2

cdr3_nt: TGTGCCAGCAGGGCCCGCAAGGGGGCTGGCTACACCTTC
cdr3_aa: CASRARKGAGYTF
clone_size: once
j_call: TRBJ1-2
v_call: TRBV6-5
d_call: TRBD1

cdr3_nt: TGTGCCAGCAGCCCCAGCGGGAGGGATCCCTACAATGAGCAGTTCTTC
cdr3_aa: CASSPSGRDPYNEQFF
clone_size: once
j_call: TRBJ2-1
v_call: TRBV5-4
d_call: TRBD2

cdr3_nt: TGTGCCAGCAGCCTTACTAGCGGGGCTCCCCCAGGCGGTGAGCAGTTCTTC
cdr3_aa: CASSLTSGAPPGGEQFF
clone_size: once
j_call: TRBJ2-1
v_call: TRBV7-2
d_call: TRBD2

cdr3_nt: TGTGCCAGCCAGGGTACCGGGGGGCGTGACGAGCAGTACTTC
cdr3_aa: CASQGTGGRDEQYF
clone_size: .
j_call: TRBJ2-7
v_call: TRBV28
d_call: .

cdr3_nt: TGCGCCAGCAGTCAATCCCGGCTAGCGGGGCTAGCCAAAAACATTCAGTACTTC
cdr3_aa: CASSQSRLAGLAKNIQYF
clone_size: .
j_call: TRBJ2-4
v_call: TRBV23-1
d_call: TRBD2

cdr3_nt: TGTGCCAGTAGTATGCGACAGTCTGGAAACACCATATATTTT
cdr3_aa: CASSMRQSGNTIYF
clone_size: .
j_call: TRBJ1-3
v_call: TRBV19
d_call: .

cdr3_nt: TGTGCCAGCACCTCAAGGGCTAGCGGTTACAATGAGCAGTTCTTC
cdr3_aa: CASTSRASGYNEQFF
clone_size: .
j_call: TRBJ2-1
v_call: TRBV5-4
d_call: TRBD2

cdr3_nt: TGTGCCAGCAGCCAAGCGCGTGGCCAGGGAGCCAAAAACATTCAGTACTTC
cdr3_aa: CASSQARGQGAKNIQYF
clone_size: once
j_call: TRBJ2-4
v_call: TRBV3-1/TRBV3-2
d_call: .

cdr3_nt: TGTGCCAGTCAAACTAGCGGGAGCGGTAATGAGCAGTTCTTC
cdr3_aa: CASQTSGSGNEQFF
clone_size: .
j_call: TRBJ2-1
v_call: TRBV19
d_call: TRBD2

cdr3_nt: TGTGCCAGCAGCACCACTAGCGGGAGAGGAACCGGGGAGCTGTTTTTT
cdr3_aa: CASSTTSGRGTGELFF
clone_size: .
j_call: TRBJ2-2
v_call: TRBV7-3
d_call: TRBD2

cdr3_nt: TGTGCCAGCAGCTACGGGAGAGTGGGAGACGAGCAGTACTTC
cdr3_aa: CASSYGRVGDEQYF
clone_size: .
j_call: TRBJ2-7
v_call: TRBV28
d_call: .

cdr3_nt: TGTGCCAGCAGTCCCCTCGTCTATGGCTACACCTTC
cdr3_aa: CASSPLVYGYTF
clone_size: .
j_call: TRBJ1-2
v_call: TRBV28
d_call: .

cdr3_nt: TGTGCCAGCAGCCAAGGGGGGAACCAGGGGGCTAGGTCAGATACGCAGTATTTT
cdr3_aa: CASSQGGNQGARSDTQYF
clone_size: .
j_call: TRBJ2-3
v_call: TRBV4-2
d_call: TRBD1

cdr3_nt: TGTGCCAGCAGCCCCCGGTCGGGCTCTGGAAACACCATATATTTT
cdr3_aa: CASSPRSGSGNTIYF
clone_size: .
j_call: TRBJ1-3
v_call: TRBV7-6
d_call: .

cdr3_nt: TGTGCCAGCAGCGTAGAAGGACAGGGGGAATCCTATAGCAATCAGCCCCAGCATTTT
cdr3_aa: CASSVEGQGESYSNQPQHF
clone_size: .
j_call: TRBJ1-5
v_call: TRBV9
d_call: TRBD1

cdr3_nt: TGTGCCAGCAGCAGCCGAGGTACAGATACGCAGTATTTT
cdr3_aa: CASSSRGTDTQYF
clone_size: once
j_call: TRBJ2-3
v_call: TRBV5-4
d_call: .

cdr3_nt: TGCGCCAGCAGTCGCGGGAGAGGGGGCACAGATACGCAGTATTTT
cdr3_aa: CASSRGRGGTDTQYF
clone_size: .
j_call: TRBJ2-3
v_call: TRBV23-1
d_call: TRBD2

cdr3_nt: TGTGCCAGCAGCCAAATAGCCGCTGGGGGCTACACCTTC
cdr3_aa: CASSQIAAGGYTF
clone_size: medium-sized
j_call: TRBJ1-2
v_call: TRBV14
d_call: .

cdr3_nt: TGTGCCAGCAGGATATCAGGAAACACTGAAGCTTTCTTT
cdr3_aa: CASRISGNTEAFF
clone_size: .
j_call: TRBJ1-1
v_call: TRBV12-3/TRBV12-4
d_call: .

cdr3_nt: TGTGCCAGCAGTTTAGAGCGCGAGCAGTACTTC
cdr3_aa: CASSLEREQYF
clone_size: .
j_call: TRBJ2-7
v_call: TRBV28
d_call: .

cdr3_nt: TGTGCCAGCAGCGCTAGCGGGGGCACAGATACGCAGTATTTT
cdr3_aa: CASSASGGTDTQYF
clone_size: .
j_call: TRBJ2-3
v_call: TRBV7-2
d_call: TRBD2

cdr3_nt: TGTGCCAGCAGTTCGCCACTAGCGGGGGCTTACAATGAGCAGTTCTTC
cdr3_aa: CASSSPLAGAYNEQFF
clone_size: .
j_call: TRBJ2-1
v_call: TRBV6-2/TRBV6-3
d_call: TRBD2

cdr3_nt: TGTGCCAGCAGCTCTGGACTAGCGGGCCCCACAGATACGCAGTATTTT
cdr3_aa: CASSSGLAGPTDTQYF
clone_size: .
j_call: TRBJ2-3
v_call: TRBV5-5
d_call: TRBD2

cdr3_nt: TGTGCCAGCAGCTTGGGGATGACAGGGACCGTCTCTGGAAACACCATATATTTT
cdr3_aa: CASSLGMTGTVSGNTIYF
clone_size: .
j_call: TRBJ1-3
v_call: TRBV5-6
d_call: TRBD1

cdr3_nt: TGCGCCAGCAGCCAACAGGGGGCCGGGGAGCTGTTTTTT
cdr3_aa: CASSQQGAGELFF
clone_size: .
j_call: TRBJ2-2
v_call: TRBV5-1
d_call: TRBD1

cdr3_nt: TGTGCCAGCTCGGGACAGGGGCAGGGCAATCAGCCCCAGCATTTT
cdr3_aa: CASSGQGQGNQPQHF
clone_size: once
j_call: TRBJ1-5
v_call: TRBV18
d_call: TRBD1

cdr3_nt: TGTGCCAGCAGCCAAGAGACAGGGGGCAGGGAGACCCAGTACTTC
cdr3_aa: CASSQETGGRETQYF
clone_size: .
j_call: TRBJ2-5
v_call: TRBV3-1/TRBV3-2
d_call: TRBD1

cdr3_nt: TGTGCCAGCAGCTTATCTTCAGGGGGGACGATGAACACTGAAGCTTTCTTT
cdr3_aa: CASSLSSGGTMNTEAFF
clone_size: .
j_call: TRBJ1-1
v_call: TRBV7-8
d_call: TRBD1

cdr3_nt: TGTGCCAGCAGTTCCACCGGGGGGCCGGACACCGGGGAGCTGTTTTTT
cdr3_aa: CASSSTGGPDTGELFF
clone_size: .
j_call: TRBJ2-2
v_call: TRBV11-3
d_call: .

cdr3_nt: TGTGCCAGCAGGTCGGACAGGGGGCGAGGCTACACCTTC
cdr3_aa: CASRSDRGRGYTF
clone_size: few
j_call: TRBJ1-2
v_call: TRBV6-5
d_call: TRBD1

cdr3_nt: TGCGCCAGCACCTTTGGACAGGCAAACACTGAAGCTTTCTTT
cdr3_aa: CASTFGQANTEAFF
clone_size: once
j_call: TRBJ1-1
v_call: TRBV5-1
d_call: TRBD1

cdr3_nt: TGTGCTAGTGGCGGACAGGGGACCCCCTACGAGCAGTACTTC
cdr3_aa: CASGGQGTPYEQYF
clone_size: once
j_call: TRBJ2-7
v_call: TRBV12-5
d_call: TRBD1

cdr3_nt: TGTGCCAGCAGCTTGTTGGGGCCTGGAAACACCATATATTTT
cdr3_aa: CASSLLGPGNTIYF
clone_size: once
j_call: TRBJ1-3
v_call: TRBV5-5
d_call: .

cdr3_nt: TGTGCCAGCAGCGGGGGTCTAGCGGGAGGGCCAGGAGAGCAGTTCTTC
cdr3_aa: CASSGGLAGGPGEQFF
clone_size: .
j_call: TRBJ2-1
v_call: TRBV11-2
d_call: TRBD2

cdr3_nt: TGCGCCAGCAGCCAAGATGGGGCGGGAGCGGGAAGCGAGCAGTACTTC
cdr3_aa: CASSQDGAGAGSEQYF
clone_size: .
j_call: TRBJ2-7
v_call: TRBV4-3
d_call: TRBD2

cdr3_nt: TGTGCCAGCAGCCAACCCTGGGGGACTTTTAATGAAAAACTGTTTTTT
cdr3_aa: CASSQPWGTFNEKLFF
clone_size: .
j_call: TRBJ1-4
v_call: TRBV14
d_call: .

cdr3_nt: TGTGCCAGCAGCTCGGGAAGCGGGAGGGCCACCGGGGAGCTGTTTTTT
cdr3_aa: CASSSGSGRATGELFF
clone_size: once
j_call: TRBJ2-2
v_call: TRBV5-4
d_call: TRBD2

cdr3_nt: TGCGCCAGCAGCCAAGACGCGGGACTCCGGGGGCAGTATTTT
cdr3_aa: CASSQDAGLRGQYF
clone_size: few
j_call: TRBJ2-3
v_call: TRBV4-3
d_call: .

cdr3_nt: TGCGCCAGCAGCCGTCTGGGGGGTGAGACCCAGTACTTC
cdr3_aa: CASSRLGGETQYF
clone_size: few
j_call: TRBJ2-5
v_call: TRBV4-1
d_call: .

cdr3_nt: TGTGCCAGCAGCAGGGGACAGGGAAACTACGAGCAGTACTTC
cdr3_aa: CASSRGQGNYEQYF
clone_size: .
j_call: TRBJ2-7
v_call: TRBV5-6
d_call: TRBD1

cdr3_nt: TGCGCCAGCAGCCAAGAACGAGGGCTTGGAGAGACCCAGTACTTC
cdr3_aa: CASSQERGLGETQYF
clone_size: .
j_call: TRBJ2-5
v_call: TRBV4-3
d_call: .

cdr3_nt: TGTGCCACCAGGGACAGGGTCGACGAGCAGTACTTC
cdr3_aa: CATRDRVDEQYF
clone_size: .
j_call: TRBJ2-7
v_call: TRBV24-1
d_call: TRBD1

cdr3_nt: TGTGCCAGTCGACAACTCACCGGGGAGCTGTTTTTT
cdr3_aa: CASRQLTGELFF
clone_size: .
j_call: TRBJ2-2
v_call: TRBV27
d_call: .

cdr3_nt: TGTGCCAGCAGCTTTACAGGGGGAACCATGAACACTGAAGCTTTCTTT
cdr3_aa: CASSFTGGTMNTEAFF
clone_size: few
j_call: TRBJ1-1
v_call: TRBV7-9
d_call: TRBD1

cdr3_nt: TGTGCCAGTAGCAGGGGGGCCTACGAGCAGTACTTC
cdr3_aa: CASSRGAYEQYF
clone_size: .
j_call: TRBJ2-7
v_call: TRBV19
d_call: .

cdr3_nt: TGCGCCAGCAGCTTGAGGGAGAGCACAGATACGCAGTATTTT
cdr3_aa: CASSLRESTDTQYF
clone_size: .
j_call: TRBJ2-3
v_call: TRBV5-1
d_call: .

cdr3_nt: TGTGCCAGCGGGCGGACTTTCTACGAGCAGTACTTC
cdr3_aa: CASGRTFYEQYF
clone_size: .
j_call: TRBJ2-7
v_call: TRBV7-2
d_call: .

cdr3_nt: TGCGCCAGCAGCTTGTCCAGGGTGTCTAATGAAAAACTGTTTTTT
cdr3_aa: CASSLSRVSNEKLFF
clone_size: .
j_call: TRBJ1-4
v_call: TRBV5-1
d_call: .

cdr3_nt: TGTGCCAGCTCGGGGACAGCAACTAATGAAAAACTGTTTTTT
cdr3_aa: CASSGTATNEKLFF
clone_size: .
j_call: TRBJ1-4
v_call: TRBV18
d_call: TRBD1

cdr3_nt: TGTGCCTGGAATAGCGGACCCAACACCGGGGAGCTGTTTTTT
cdr3_aa: CAWNSGPNTGELFF
clone_size: .
j_call: TRBJ2-2
v_call: TRBV30
d_call: .

cdr3_nt: TGTGCCACCAGCAACTTCCCCTCAGGGGGGAACACTGAAGCTTTCTTT
cdr3_aa: CATSNFPSGGNTEAFF
clone_size: .
j_call: TRBJ1-1
v_call: TRBV15
d_call: TRBD1

cdr3_nt: TGTGCCAGCAGCCAAGGGGGCTCAGAAAACACCATATATTTT
cdr3_aa: CASSQGGSENTIYF
clone_size: .
j_call: TRBJ1-3
v_call: TRBV4-2
d_call: .

cdr3_nt: TGTGCCAGCAGCTTAGGGGGATGGGAGCAGTTCTTC
cdr3_aa: CASSLGGWEQFF
clone_size: .
j_call: TRBJ2-1
v_call: TRBV5-6
d_call: .

cdr3_nt: TGTGCCAGCAGTCCTCAGGGGGCTAACGAGCAGTACTTC
cdr3_aa: CASSPQGANEQYF
clone_size: .
j_call: TRBJ2-7
v_call: TRBV12-3/TRBV12-4
d_call: TRBD1

cdr3_nt: TGCAGCGTTCGCACATTGGGGGCGCATGGCTACACCTTC
cdr3_aa: CSVRTLGAHGYTF
clone_size: .
j_call: TRBJ1-2
v_call: TRBV29-1
d_call: .

cdr3_nt: TGCAGTGCTAGTTCCAGGGCAGGGATAGATTGGGGCTACACCTTC
cdr3_aa: CSASSRAGIDWGYTF
clone_size: few
j_call: TRBJ1-2
v_call: TRBV20-1
d_call: .

cdr3_nt: TGCAGTGCTAGTTCTTTCAGGGTGGCCGGGGAGCTGTTTTTT
cdr3_aa: CSASSFRVAGELFF
clone_size: .
j_call: TRBJ2-2
v_call: TRBV20-1
d_call: .

cdr3_nt: TGCGCCAGCAGCCAAGCAGCGGGACAGGGGGCAGCTGGCTACACCTTC
cdr3_aa: CASSQAAGQGAAGYTF
clone_size: .
j_call: TRBJ1-2
v_call: TRBV4-1
d_call: TRBD1